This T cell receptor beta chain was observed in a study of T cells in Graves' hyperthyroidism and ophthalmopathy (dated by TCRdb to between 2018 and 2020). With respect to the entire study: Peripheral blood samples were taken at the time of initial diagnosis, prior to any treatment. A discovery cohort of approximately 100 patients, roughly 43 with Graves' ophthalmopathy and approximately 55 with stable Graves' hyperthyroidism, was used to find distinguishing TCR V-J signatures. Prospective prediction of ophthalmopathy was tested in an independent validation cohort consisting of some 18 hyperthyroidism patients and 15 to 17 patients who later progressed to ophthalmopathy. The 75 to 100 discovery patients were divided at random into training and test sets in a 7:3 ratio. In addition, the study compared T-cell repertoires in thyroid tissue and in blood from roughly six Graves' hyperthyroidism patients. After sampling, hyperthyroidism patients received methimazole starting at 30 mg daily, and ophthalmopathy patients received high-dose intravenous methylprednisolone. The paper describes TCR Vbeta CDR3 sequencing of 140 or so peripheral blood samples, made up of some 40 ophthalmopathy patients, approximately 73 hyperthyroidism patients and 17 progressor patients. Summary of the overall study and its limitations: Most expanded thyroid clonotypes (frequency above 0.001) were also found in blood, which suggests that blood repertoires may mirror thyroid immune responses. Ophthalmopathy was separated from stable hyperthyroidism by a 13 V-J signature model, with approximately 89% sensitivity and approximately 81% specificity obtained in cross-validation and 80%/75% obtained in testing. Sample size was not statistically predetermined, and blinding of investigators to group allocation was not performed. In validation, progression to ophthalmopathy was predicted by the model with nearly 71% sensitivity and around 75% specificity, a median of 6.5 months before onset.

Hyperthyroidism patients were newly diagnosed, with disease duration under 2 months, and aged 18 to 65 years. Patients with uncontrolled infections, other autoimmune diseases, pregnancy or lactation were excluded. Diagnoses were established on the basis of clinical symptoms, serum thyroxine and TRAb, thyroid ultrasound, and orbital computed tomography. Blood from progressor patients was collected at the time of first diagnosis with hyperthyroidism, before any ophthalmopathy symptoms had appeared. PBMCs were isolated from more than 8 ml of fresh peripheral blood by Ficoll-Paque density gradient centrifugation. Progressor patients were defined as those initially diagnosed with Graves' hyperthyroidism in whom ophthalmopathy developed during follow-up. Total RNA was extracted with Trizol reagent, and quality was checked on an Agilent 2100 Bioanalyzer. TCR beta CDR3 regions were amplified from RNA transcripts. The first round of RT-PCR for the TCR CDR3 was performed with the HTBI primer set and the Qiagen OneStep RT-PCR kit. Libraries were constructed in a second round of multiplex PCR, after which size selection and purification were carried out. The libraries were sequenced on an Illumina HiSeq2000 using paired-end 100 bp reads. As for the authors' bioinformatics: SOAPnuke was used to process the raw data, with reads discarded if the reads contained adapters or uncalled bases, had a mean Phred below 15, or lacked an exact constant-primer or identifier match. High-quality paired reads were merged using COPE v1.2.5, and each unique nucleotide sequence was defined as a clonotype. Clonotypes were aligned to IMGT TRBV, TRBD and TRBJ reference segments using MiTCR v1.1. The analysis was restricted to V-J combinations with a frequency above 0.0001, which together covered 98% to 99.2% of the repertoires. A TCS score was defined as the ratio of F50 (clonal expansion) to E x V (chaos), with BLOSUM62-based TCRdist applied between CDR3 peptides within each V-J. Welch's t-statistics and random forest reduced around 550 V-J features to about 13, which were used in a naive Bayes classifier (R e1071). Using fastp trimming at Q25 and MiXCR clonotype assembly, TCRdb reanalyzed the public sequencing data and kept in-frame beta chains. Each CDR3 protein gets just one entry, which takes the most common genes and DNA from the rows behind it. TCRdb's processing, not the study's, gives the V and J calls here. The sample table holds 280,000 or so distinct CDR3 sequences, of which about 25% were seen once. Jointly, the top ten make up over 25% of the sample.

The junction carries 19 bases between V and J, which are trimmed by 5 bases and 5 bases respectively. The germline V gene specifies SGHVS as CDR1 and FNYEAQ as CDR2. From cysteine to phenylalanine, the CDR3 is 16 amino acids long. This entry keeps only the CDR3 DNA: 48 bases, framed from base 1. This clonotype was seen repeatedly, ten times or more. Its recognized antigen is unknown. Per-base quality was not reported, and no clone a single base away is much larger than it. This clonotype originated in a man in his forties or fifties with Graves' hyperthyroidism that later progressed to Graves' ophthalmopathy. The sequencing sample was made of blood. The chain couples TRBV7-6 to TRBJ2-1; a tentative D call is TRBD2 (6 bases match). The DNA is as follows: TGTGCCAGCAGCCCATTAAAGGCTCGGGGGAACAATGAGCAGTTCTTC. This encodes CASSPLKARGNNEQFF.